By share, the clone carrying this T cell receptor (beta chain) ranks as medium-sized. Its antigen remains unidentified. Every patient experienced relapse after autologous stem cell transplantation, and brentuximab vedotin exposure varied. Complete response, partial response or progressive disease was each patient's best response. TCRdb's table, derived via immunoSEQ multiplex PCR, lists solely in-frame clones and lacks some. The table shows 6,000 to 6,500 clones, with 70% to 80% occurring only once. This specimen comes from a study of PD-1 blockade in classical Hodgkin lymphoma. Study information: It was nivolumab at 3 mg/kg, given intravenously every 2 weeks, that patients received.

Findings and caveats of the study: Why repertoires differed is undefined; disease activity or prior therapy possibly contributed.

The TCR sequence derives from a human donor with classical Hodgkin lymphoma. The sequences come from peripheral blood mononuclear cells (PBMCs), collected at baseline.

CDR3 in amino acids: CASSRQGFRPHGVNEQFF. In nucleotides, the CDR3 is TGTGCCAGCAGCCGACAGGGTTTTCGGCCGCATGGGGTCAATGAGCAGTTCTTC. The chain has TRBV5-4 and TRBJ2-1; TRBD1 agrees at 7 bases. The CDR3 is made up of 18 amino acids. V lost 4 bases, J lost 6 bases, and 19 bases stayed unmatched. CDR1 and CDR2 (germline): SGHNT, YYREEE (reference sequence).